A single sample is the source of the 2 T cell receptor beta chains below, sequenced in a study of blood T cell repertoires in COVID-19. Method: immunoSEQ multiplex PCR; TCRdb's copy keeps in-frame clones and lacks some. The sample records just over 80,000 clones, about 70% being singletons. Sequenced input: peripheral blood. The receptors were sampled from a woman at least 80 years old with active or convalescent COVID-19.

The V call is TRBV30, the J call TRBJ1-5; no firm D call. Trimming took 0 bases from V and 7 from J, leaving 10 bases between them. CDR1 and CDR2 (germline): GTSNPN, SVGIG (reference sequence). This CDR3 region has 13 residues. Written as DNA, the CDR3 is TGTGCCTGGAGTGTAGAGGAGACCCAGCCCCAGCATTTT. Residues: CAWSVEETQPQHF.

The chain recombines TRBV6-1 with TRBJ2-5, with 12 nucleotides matching TRBD2. The germline CDR1 and CDR2 sequences are MNHNS and SASEGT. The CDR3 length is 18 residues. V trimming: 2 bases; J trimming: 2 bases; junction bases outside the gene matches: 9. The chain's CDR3 is CASSELAGGVLIQETQYF. CDR3 bases: TGTGCCAGCAGTGAACTAGCGGGGGGGGTCCTAATACAAGAGACCCAGTACTTC.